This T cell receptor (beta chain) originates from a study of cytotoxic CD8 clonotypes in ibrutinib-treated CLL. Assay: immunoSEQ multiplex PCR; the TCRdb copy retains only in-frame clones and omits some. The sample shows 200,000 or so clones, about three quarters of them seen only once. In the case of this clone: No antigen is known for it.

Points from the study as a whole: Rare overall, public clonotypes shrank or held steady under therapy.

This sample comprised PBMCs, obtained after 12 months of ibrutinib treatment. The receptor was isolated from a human donor with chronic lymphocytic leukemia.

Here the CDR3 DNA reads TGCGCCAGCAGCGCAATTACAGCTAAGATGAACACTGAAGCTTTCTTT. Encoded protein: CASSAITAKMNTEAFF. The gene calls are TRBV5-1 and TRBJ1-1; D unresolved. Germline V lookup: CDR1 SGHRS, CDR2 YFSETQ. There are 16 residues in the CDR3. V was cut by 4 bases and J by 0 bases, with 16 bases left in between.